Here is one TCR beta chain with its context. The identical CDR3 is also encoded by other nucleotide sequences in the sample. The data were taken from a study of blood T cell repertoires in COVID-19. In the study overall: COVID-19 samples from acute and convalescent phases originated in the United States, Italy and Spain.

TCRdb's copy holds only in-frame clones and misses some; the assay was immunoSEQ multiplex PCR. This sample yields around 130,000 clones, of which 84% are seen a single time; 2.4% belongs to the top ten. This CDR3 has 15 amino acids. J was trimmed by 6 bases and V by 3 bases; bases with no gene match: 5. Germline CDR1 and CDR2: SGDLS and YYNGEE. Cohorts were determined from participant-reported clinical history. This clonotype was obtained from a middle-aged man with acute COVID-19. The V call is TRBV9, the J call TRBJ2-7, with 14 nucleotides matching TRBD2. Input material: PBMCs or T cells enriched from blood (not recorded which). Written as DNA, the CDR3 is TGTGCCAGCAGCGGTGGACTAGCGGGAGGTCGCGAGCAGTACTTC. This sequence encodes CASSGGLAGGREQYF. Combining the CDR3 with reference TRBV9 and TRBJ2-7 gives the whole variable domain DSGVTQTPKHLITATGQRVTLRCSPRSGDLSVYWYQQSLDQGLQFLIQYYNGEERAKGNILERFSAQQFPDLHSELNLSSLELGDSALYFCASSGGLAGGREQYFGPGTRLTVT.